Listed below are T cell receptor beta chains from one sample, sequenced in a study of T cells in pancreatic ductal adenocarcinoma. Sequencing used immunoSEQ multiplex PCR; TCRdb keeps in-frame clones, though not all of them. The repertoire holds roughly 100,000 clones, with roughly 96% as singletons. The material sequenced was PBMCs. The receptors were sampled from a human donor with pancreatic ductal adenocarcinoma. Both conserved end residues are part of each CDR3. A D gene is named only where the DNA matches it firmly. Size tells how often a clone was seen (once, few, many) or the class of an expanded clone, and some rows leave it out.

d_gene	abundance	v_gene	j_gene	CDR3aa	CDR3nt
-	-	TRBV6-5	TRBJ2-2	CASKISSVGGELFF	TGTGCCAGCAAGATATCCAGCGTTGGCGGGGAGCTGTTTTTT
-	once	TRBV28	TRBJ2-3	CATKPLRFIQGHTDTQYF	TGTGCCACCAAACCCCTCCGTTTTATTCAGGGACACACAGATACGCAGTATTTT
-	-	TRBV28	TRBJ2-5	CASSYAGSEQETQYF	TGTGCCAGCAGTTACGCAGGGTCAGAACAAGAGACCCAGTACTTC
-	-	TRBV7-3	TRBJ2-7	CASSLFGGEQYF	TGTGCCAGCAGCTTATTTGGAGGGGAGCAGTACTTC
-	-	TRBV18	TRBJ2-7	CASSPPAGSDEQYF	TGTGCCAGCTCACCACCAGCAGGGTCCGACGAGCAGTACTTC
-	-	TRBV18	TRBJ2-2	CASSITGRWDTGELFF	TGTGCCAGCTCAATTACCGGGAGATGGGACACCGGGGAGCTGTTTTTT
-	-	TRBV10-3	TRBJ2-5	CAISGRERSQETQYF	TGTGCCATCAGTGGTAGGGAGAGAAGCCAAGAGACCCAGTACTTC
-	-	TRBV2	TRBJ2-5	CASSAQGYAGETQYF	TGTGCCAGCAGCGCCCAGGGGTACGCGGGAGAGACCCAGTACTTC
TRBD2	-	TRBV15	TRBJ2-1	CATSRDLAGGKGEQFF	TGTGCCACCAGCAGAGATCTAGCGGGAGGTAAAGGTGAGCAGTTCTTC
TRBD2	-	TRBV30	TRBJ2-2	CAWAGEITGELFF	TGTGCCTGGGCGGGAGAGATCACCGGGGAGCTGTTTTTT
-	-	TRBV29-1	TRBJ1-2	CSVEQGNYGYTF	TGCAGCGTTGAACAGGGGAACTATGGCTACACCTTC
TRBD2	-	TRBV6-4	TRBJ2-1	CASSDSSGRQFF	TGTGCCAGCAGTGACTCGAGCGGGAGGCAGTTCTTC
-	once	TRBV19	TRBJ2-2	CASVPQWGNTGELFF	TGTGCCAGCGTCCCACAGTGGGGCAACACCGGGGAGCTGTTTTTT
-	-	TRBV23-1	TRBJ2-1	CASYGGLRRYNEQFF	TGCGCCAGCTATGGGGGCCTTCGGAGGTACAATGAGCAGTTCTTC
TRBD2	once	TRBV7-3	TRBJ2-7	CASSLFSAGAYEQYF	TGTGCCAGCAGCTTATTCTCAGCGGGAGCCTACGAGCAGTACTTC
TRBD2	-	TRBV5-1	TRBJ2-1	CASTLRGLAGVGEQFF	TGCGCCAGCACCCTCCGGGGACTAGCGGGAGTAGGTGAGCAGTTCTTC
-	-	TRBV30	TRBJ2-6	CAWSGGLSGANVLTF	TGTGCCTGGAGTGGGGGGCTCTCTGGGGCCAACGTCCTGACTTTC
TRBD1	-	TRBV4-1	TRBJ1-4	CASSQSQGQGARDEKLFF	TGCGCCAGCAGCCAATCCCAGGGACAGGGGGCGAGGGATGAAAAACTGTTTTTT
-	-	TRBV6-1	TRBJ2-7	CASRGLQGRVEQYF	TGTGCCAGCAGGGGGCTGCAGGGAAGGGTCGAGCAGTACTTC
-	-	TRBV19	TRBJ2-7	CASSKLARSYEQYF	TGTGCCAGTAGTAAGCTAGCGAGATCCTACGAGCAGTACTTC
TRBD1	-	TRBV27	TRBJ1-5	CASSWTGDSNQPQHF	TGTGCCAGCAGCTGGACAGGGGATAGCAATCAGCCCCAGCATTTT
-	-	TRBV5-6	TRBJ1-1	CASSFSPLEAFF	TGTGCCAGCAGCTTTAGCCCCCTTGAAGCTTTCTTT
-	-	TRBV10-3	TRBJ2-2	CAIRSATPNTGELFF	TGTGCCATCAGGAGCGCCACCCCGAACACCGGGGAGCTGTTTTTT
-	-	TRBV21-1	TRBJ2-7	CASEREAYEQYF	TGTGCCAGCGAGCGGGAGGCCTACGAGCAGTACTTC
-	-	TRBV6-1	TRBJ1-5	CASSELRVPQPQHF	TGTGCCAGCAGTGAACTCAGGGTCCCCCAGCCCCAGCATTTT
TRBD1	few	TRBV19	TRBJ2-4	CASSGGQGGIQYF	TGTGCCAGTAGTGGGGGACAGGGAGGCATTCAGTACTTC
-	-	TRBV7-9	TRBJ2-2	CASTDSANTGELFF	TGTGCCAGCACCGACAGCGCGAACACCGGGGAGCTGTTTTTT
TRBD2	-	TRBV5-1	TRBJ2-5	CASSPGLEGPLGTQYF	TGCGCCAGCAGCCCGGGACTAGAAGGCCCCTTAGGGACCCAGTACTTC
-	once	TRBV5-6	TRBJ2-7	CASSLERYKGQYF	TGTGCCAGCAGCTTGGAGCGTTATAAAGGGCAGTACTTC
-	-	TRBV7-8	TRBJ2-1	CASSLARDFKYNEQFF	TGTGCCAGCAGCTTAGCTAGGGACTTCAAATACAATGAGCAGTTCTTC
TRBD1	-	TRBV30	TRBJ2-1	CAWSTDRVVGQFF	TGTGCCTGGAGCACAGACAGGGTTGTTGGGCAGTTCTTC
TRBD1	-	TRBV28	TRBJ1-2	CASSLDRARGYTF	TGTGCCAGCAGCCTGGACAGGGCCCGTGGCTACACCTTC
-	once	TRBV5-1	TRBJ1-1	CASSLVFAGVNTEAFF	TGCGCCAGCAGCTTAGTGTTTGCAGGTGTGAACACTGAAGCTTTCTTT
-	-	TRBV6-5	TRBJ2-5	CAVRVDFETQYF	TGTGCCGTGCGGGTCGATTTTGAGACCCAGTACTTC
TRBD2	once	TRBV9	TRBJ2-3	CASSVGSSGRIDTQYF	TGTGCCAGCAGCGTAGGCTCTAGCGGGAGAATAGATACGCAGTATTTT
-	-	TRBV5-1	TRBJ2-7	CASSLTGLVYEQYF	TGCGCCAGCAGCTTGACCGGACTCGTCTACGAGCAGTACTTC
-	-	TRBV21-1	TRBJ2-7	CASSKGESEGFSYEQYF	TGTGCCAGCAGCAAAGGCGAATCAGAGGGTTTCTCCTACGAGCAGTACTTC
TRBD1	-	TRBV9	TRBJ2-7	CASSHGQGGFYEQYF	TGTGCCAGCAGCCATGGACAGGGAGGTTTCTACGAGCAGTACTTC
-	-	TRBV4-1	TRBJ2-3	CASSQDSFPGTYSDTQYF	TGCGCCAGCAGCCAAGATTCCTTTCCGGGAACCTACTCAGATACGCAGTATTTT
-	-	TRBV5-6	TRBJ2-4	CASSRSLAEGAKNIQYF	TGTGCCAGCAGCCGTTCCCTCGCGGAGGGAGCCAAAAACATTCAGTACTTC
-	few	TRBV27	TRBJ2-2	CASRMSWTGELFF	TGTGCCAGCAGAATGAGTTGGACCGGGGAGCTGTTTTTT
TRBD1	-	TRBV28	TRBJ2-2	CASSSGTGVPGELFF	TGTGCCAGCAGCTCCGGGACAGGGGTCCCCGGGGAGCTGTTTTTT
TRBD2	-	TRBV2	TRBJ2-3	CASSLAGVSISDTQYF	TGTGCCAGCTCGCTAGCGGGAGTCTCAATTTCAGATACGCAGTATTTT
-	-	TRBV7-3	TRBJ1-1	CASSYGGYTEAFF	TGTGCCAGCTCGTATGGCGGCTACACTGAAGCTTTCTTT
TRBD1	-	TRBV11-1	TRBJ1-1	CASSLRQGWNTEAFF	TGTGCCAGCAGCTTACGACAGGGGTGGAACACTGAAGCTTTCTTT
-	-	TRBV18	TRBJ1-5	CASSFGRTNQPQHF	TGTGCCAGCTCTTTCGGACGGACTAATCAGCCCCAGCATTTT
-	-	TRBV28	TRBJ2-6	CASSTPSGVSGANVLTF	TGTGCCAGCAGCACACCCTCAGGGGTCTCTGGGGCCAACGTCCTGACTTTC
TRBD1	-	TRBV28	TRBJ1-2	CASSPRQGGGYTF	TGTGCCAGCAGTCCTCGACAGGGGGGAGGCTACACCTTC
-	once	TRBV11-2	TRBJ1-3	CASTRGNTIYF	TGTGCCAGCACCAGGGGAAACACCATATATTTT
-	-	TRBV6-1	TRBJ1-1	CASSEALIGHYTEAFF	TGTGCCAGCAGTGAAGCGCTTATAGGACACTACACTGAAGCTTTCTTT
TRBD1	-	TRBV7-6	TRBJ2-7	CASGDRGDWREQYF	TGTGCCAGCGGAGACAGGGGGGACTGGCGAGAGCAGTACTTC
-	-	TRBV11-1	TRBJ2-2	CASSLGEAGELFF	TGTGCCAGCAGCTTAGGGGAGGCCGGGGAGCTGTTTTTT
TRBD2	-	TRBV29-1	TRBJ2-1	CSVEGLAGGSSYNEQFF	TGCAGCGTTGAGGGACTAGCGGGAGGGAGCTCCTACAATGAGCAGTTCTTC